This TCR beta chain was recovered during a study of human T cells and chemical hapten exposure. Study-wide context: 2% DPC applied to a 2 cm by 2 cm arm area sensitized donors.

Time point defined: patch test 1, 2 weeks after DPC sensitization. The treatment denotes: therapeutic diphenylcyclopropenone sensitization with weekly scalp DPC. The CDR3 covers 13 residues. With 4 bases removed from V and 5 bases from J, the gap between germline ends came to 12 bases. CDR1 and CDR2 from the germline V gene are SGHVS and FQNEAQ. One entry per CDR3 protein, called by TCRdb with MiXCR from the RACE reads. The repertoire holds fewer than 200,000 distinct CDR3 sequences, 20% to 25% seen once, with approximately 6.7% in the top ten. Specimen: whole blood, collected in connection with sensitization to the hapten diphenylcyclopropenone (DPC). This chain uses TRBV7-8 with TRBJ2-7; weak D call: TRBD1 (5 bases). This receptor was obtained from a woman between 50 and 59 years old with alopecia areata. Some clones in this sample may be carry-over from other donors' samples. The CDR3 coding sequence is TGTGCCAGCAGCTCCAGGGAAGTGGACGAGCAGTACTTC. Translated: CASSSREVDEQYF.